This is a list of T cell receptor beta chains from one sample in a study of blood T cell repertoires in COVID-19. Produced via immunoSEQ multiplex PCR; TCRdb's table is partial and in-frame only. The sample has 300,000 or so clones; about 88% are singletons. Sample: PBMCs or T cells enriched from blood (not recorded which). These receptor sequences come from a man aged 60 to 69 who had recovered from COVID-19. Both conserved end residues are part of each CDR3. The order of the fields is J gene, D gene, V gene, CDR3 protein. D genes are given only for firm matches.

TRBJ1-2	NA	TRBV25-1	CASSESVEPHYGYTF
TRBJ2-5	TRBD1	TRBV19	CASSTTGGRGETQYF
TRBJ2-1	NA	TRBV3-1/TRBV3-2	CASSQTPSASWDEQFF
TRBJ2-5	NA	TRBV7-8	CASSLALSVQETQYF
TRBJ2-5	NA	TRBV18	CASSLTQGETQYF
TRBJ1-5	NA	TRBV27	CASSLGQNSNQPQHF
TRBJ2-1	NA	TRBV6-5	CASALSYNEQFF
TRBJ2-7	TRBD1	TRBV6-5	CASSTRDRVYEQYF
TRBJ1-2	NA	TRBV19	CASSALSPRQVNYTF
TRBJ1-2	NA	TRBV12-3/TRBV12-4	CASSSGGDYGYTF
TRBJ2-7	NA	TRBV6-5	CASSYNYEQYF
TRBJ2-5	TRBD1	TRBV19	CASSIRAGGETQYF
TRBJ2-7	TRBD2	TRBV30	CAWSMGRGASGRYEQYF
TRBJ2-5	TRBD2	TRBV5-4	CASSPGTSGRYETQYF
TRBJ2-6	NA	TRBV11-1	CASSLDYSGANVLTF
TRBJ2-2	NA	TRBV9	CASSVEGVAGELFF
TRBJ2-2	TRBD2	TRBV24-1	CATSDPNTSGRFNTGELFF
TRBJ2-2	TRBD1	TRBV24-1	CATRGQGATGELFF
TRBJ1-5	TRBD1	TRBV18	CASSPMGQSDSNQPQHF
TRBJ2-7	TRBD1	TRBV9	CASSVGDRGYEQYF
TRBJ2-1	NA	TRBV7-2	CASSLATSLANEQFF
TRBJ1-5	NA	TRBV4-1	CASSQQNNQPQHF
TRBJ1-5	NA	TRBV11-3	CASSLATHQPQHF